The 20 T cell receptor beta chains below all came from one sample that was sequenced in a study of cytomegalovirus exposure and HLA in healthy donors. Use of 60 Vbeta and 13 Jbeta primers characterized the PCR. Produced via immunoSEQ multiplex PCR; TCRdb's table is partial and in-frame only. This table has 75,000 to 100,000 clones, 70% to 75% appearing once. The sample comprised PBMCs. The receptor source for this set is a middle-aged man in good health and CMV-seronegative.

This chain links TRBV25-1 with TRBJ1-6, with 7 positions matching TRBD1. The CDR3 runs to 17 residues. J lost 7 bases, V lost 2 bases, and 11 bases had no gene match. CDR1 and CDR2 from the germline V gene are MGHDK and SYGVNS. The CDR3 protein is CASSESGTARLNSPLHF. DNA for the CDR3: TGTGCCAGCAGTGAAAGTGGGACAGCTAGACTCAATTCACCCCTCCACTTT.

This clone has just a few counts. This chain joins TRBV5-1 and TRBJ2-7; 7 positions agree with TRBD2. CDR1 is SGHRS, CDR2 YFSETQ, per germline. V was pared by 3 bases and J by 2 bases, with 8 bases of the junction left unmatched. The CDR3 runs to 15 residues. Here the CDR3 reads CASSSVWGGTYEQYF. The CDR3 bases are TGCGCCAGCAGCTCCGTCTGGGGGGGGACCTACGAGCAGTACTTC.

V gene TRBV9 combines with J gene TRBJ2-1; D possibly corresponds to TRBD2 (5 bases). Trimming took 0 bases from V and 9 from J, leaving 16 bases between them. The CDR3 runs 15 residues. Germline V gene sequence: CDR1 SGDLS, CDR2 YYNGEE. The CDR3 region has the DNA TGTGCCAGCAGCGTAGGGGGTGCAATTCGGGGTGAGCAGTTCTTC. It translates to CASSVGGAIRGEQFF.

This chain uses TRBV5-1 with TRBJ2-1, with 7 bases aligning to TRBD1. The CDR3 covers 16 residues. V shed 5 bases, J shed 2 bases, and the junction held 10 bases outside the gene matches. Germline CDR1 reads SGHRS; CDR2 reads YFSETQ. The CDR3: CASSYQLQGAYNEQFF. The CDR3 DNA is TGCGCCAGCAGTTACCAGTTGCAGGGGGCCTACAATGAGCAGTTCTTC.

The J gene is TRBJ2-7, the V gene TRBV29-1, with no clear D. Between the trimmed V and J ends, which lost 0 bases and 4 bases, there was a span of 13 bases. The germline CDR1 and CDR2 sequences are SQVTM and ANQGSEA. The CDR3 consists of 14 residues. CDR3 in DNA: TGCAGCGTTGAAGATCTTAACAAGTCTTACGAGCAGTACTTC. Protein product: CSVEDLNKSYEQYF.

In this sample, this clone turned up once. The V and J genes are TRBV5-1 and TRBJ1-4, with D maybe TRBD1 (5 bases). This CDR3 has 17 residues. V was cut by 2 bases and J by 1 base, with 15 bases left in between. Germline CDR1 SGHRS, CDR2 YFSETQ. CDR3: CASSFDSRQRTNEKLFF. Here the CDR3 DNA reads TGCGCCAGCAGCTTTGACAGCCGCCAAAGAACTAATGAAAAACTGTTTTTT.

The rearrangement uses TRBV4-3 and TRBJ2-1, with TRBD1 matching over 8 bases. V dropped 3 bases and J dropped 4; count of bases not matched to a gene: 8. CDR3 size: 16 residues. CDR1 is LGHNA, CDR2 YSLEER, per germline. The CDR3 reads CASSHTTGGNYNEQFF. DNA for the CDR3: TGCGCCAGCAGCCATACTACAGGGGGGAATTACAATGAGCAGTTCTTC.

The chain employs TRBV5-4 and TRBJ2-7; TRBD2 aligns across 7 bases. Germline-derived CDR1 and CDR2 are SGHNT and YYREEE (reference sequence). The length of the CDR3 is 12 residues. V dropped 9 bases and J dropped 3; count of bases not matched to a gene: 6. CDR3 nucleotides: TGTGCCACCGGGACTACCAACTACGAGCAGTACTTC. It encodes CATGTTNYEQYF.

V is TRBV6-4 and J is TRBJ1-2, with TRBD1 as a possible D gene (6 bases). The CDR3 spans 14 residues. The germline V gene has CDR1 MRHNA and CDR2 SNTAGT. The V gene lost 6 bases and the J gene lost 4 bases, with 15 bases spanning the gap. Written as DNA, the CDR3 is TGTGCCAGCAGGAAATCGACAGGTGCCTATGGCTACACCTTC. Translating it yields CASRKSTGAYGYTF.

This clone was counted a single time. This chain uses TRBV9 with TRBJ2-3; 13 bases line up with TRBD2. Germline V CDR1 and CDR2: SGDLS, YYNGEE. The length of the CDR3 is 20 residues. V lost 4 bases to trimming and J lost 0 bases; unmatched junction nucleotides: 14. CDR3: CASSTRSGLAGELSTDTQYF. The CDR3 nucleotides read TGTGCCAGCAGCACCCGGAGTGGACTAGCGGGGGAGCTTAGCACAGATACGCAGTATTTT.

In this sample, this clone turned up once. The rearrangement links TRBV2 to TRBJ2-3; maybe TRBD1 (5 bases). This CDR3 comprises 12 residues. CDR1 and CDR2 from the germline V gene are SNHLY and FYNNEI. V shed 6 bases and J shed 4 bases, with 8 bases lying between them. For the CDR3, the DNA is TGTGCCAGCAGCAGGGTAGCAGATACGCAGTATTTT. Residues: CASSRVADTQYF.

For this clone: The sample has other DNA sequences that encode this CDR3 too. CDR3 sequence (DNA): TGTGCCAGCCGGGGGGGCTACTACACCGGGGAGCTGTTTTTT. Its protein is CASRGGYYTGELFF. The chain combines TRBV6-1 with TRBJ2-2; 8 bases align to TRBD2. There are 14 residues in the CDR3. Trimming took 8 bases from V and 3 from J; bases not matched to a gene: 5. In germline, CDR1 is MNHNS, CDR2 SASEGT.

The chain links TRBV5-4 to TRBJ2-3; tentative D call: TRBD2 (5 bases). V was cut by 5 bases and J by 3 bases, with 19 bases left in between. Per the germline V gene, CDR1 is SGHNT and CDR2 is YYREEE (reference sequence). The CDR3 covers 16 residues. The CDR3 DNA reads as TGTGCCAGCAGAAAAGGGTCGACGAGGGTGACAGATACGCAGTATTTT. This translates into CASRKGSTRVTDTQYF.

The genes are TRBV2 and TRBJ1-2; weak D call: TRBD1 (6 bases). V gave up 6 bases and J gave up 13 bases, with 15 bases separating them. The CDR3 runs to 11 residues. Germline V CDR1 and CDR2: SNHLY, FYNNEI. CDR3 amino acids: CASRLTGQVTF. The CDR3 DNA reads TGTGCCAGCAGGTTAACAGGGCAGGTCACCTTC.

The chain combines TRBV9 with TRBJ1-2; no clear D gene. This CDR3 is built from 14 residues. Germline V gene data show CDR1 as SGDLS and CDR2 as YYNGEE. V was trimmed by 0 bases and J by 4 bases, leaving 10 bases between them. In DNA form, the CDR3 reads TGTGCCAGCAGCGTAGGGCAGCGCCTCTATGGCTACACCTTC. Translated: CASSVGQRLYGYTF.

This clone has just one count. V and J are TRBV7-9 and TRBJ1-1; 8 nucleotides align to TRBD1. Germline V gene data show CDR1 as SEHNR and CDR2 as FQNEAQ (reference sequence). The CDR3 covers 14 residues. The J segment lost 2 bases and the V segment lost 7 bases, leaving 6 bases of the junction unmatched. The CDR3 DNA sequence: TGTGCCAGCATCTCTGACAGGGGAAACACTGAAGCTTTCTTT. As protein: CASISDRGNTEAFF.

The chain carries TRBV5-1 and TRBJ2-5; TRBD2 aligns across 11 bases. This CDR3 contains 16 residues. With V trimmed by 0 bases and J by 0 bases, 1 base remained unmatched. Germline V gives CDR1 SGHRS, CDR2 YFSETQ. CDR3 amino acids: CASSLGLAGHQETQYF. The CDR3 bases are TGCGCCAGCAGCTTGGGACTAGCGGGGCACCAAGAGACCCAGTACTTC.

The CDR3 nucleotides are TGTGCCAGTAGTACAGGGGACGGGGCCAATCAGCCCCAGCATTTT. Translation gives CASSTGDGANQPQHF. This sequence joins TRBV19 and TRBJ1-5; possible D gene TRBD1, 6 bases. Germline V gene lookup returns CDR1 LNHDA and CDR2 SQIVND (reference sequence). V was trimmed by 4 bases and J by 3 bases, leaving 13 bases between them. The CDR3 consists of 15 residues.

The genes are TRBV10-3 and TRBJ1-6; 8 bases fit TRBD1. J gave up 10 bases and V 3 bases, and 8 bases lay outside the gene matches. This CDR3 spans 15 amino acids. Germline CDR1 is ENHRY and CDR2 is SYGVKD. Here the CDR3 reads CAISDKDRDDSPLHF. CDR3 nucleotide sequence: TGTGCCATCAGTGACAAGGACAGGGATGACTCACCCCTCCACTTT.

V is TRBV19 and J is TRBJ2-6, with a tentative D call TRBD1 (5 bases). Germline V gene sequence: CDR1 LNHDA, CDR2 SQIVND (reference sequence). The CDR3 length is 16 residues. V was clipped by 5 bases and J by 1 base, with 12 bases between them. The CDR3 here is CASSSGWGSGANVLTF. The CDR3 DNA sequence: TGTGCCAGTAGTTCAGGGTGGGGTTCTGGGGCCAACGTCCTGACTTTC.